This T cell receptor beta chain was sequenced for a study of T cells in Graves' hyperthyroidism and ophthalmopathy. Looking at the study overall: Upon initial diagnosis and before any treatment, peripheral blood was collected. Findings of the study overall: Ophthalmopathy was identified by the model a median around 6 months ahead of onset.

The authors obtained PBMCs from 10 ml of fresh peripheral blood. The CDR3 spans 16 residues. Germline loops: CDR1 MDHEN, CDR2 SYDVKM. J was trimmed by 7 bases and V by 4 bases; bases with no gene match: 14. Template material for amplifying TCR beta CDR3 regions consisted of RNA transcripts. An initial round of RT-PCR targeting the TCR CDR3 relied on the HTBI primer set. TCRdb used MiXCR to reprocess the multiplex PCR reads, holding one entry per CDR3 protein. The profile shows approximately 400,000 distinct CDR3 sequences, 13% to 15% of them singletons. The sample holds many counts of this clonotype. Its antigen is not identified.

The specimen was blood. The receptor comes from a woman in her twenties or thirties with Graves' ophthalmopathy. V and J are TRBV28 and TRBJ2-5; 8 nucleotides line up with TRBD2. The CDR3 loop reads CASSSRGGGGTATQYF. In DNA, the CDR3 is TGTGCCAGCAGTTCCCGGGGTGGCGGGGGGACGGCGACCCAGTACTTC.